The clone carrying this T cell receptor (beta chain) turned up a few times. Germline CDR1 and CDR2: DFQATT and SNEGSKA (reference sequence). Trimming took 3 bases from V and 5 from J; bases not matched to a gene: 8. The CDR3 loop spans 14 amino acids. The entry originates in a study of early T cells in non-severe SARS-CoV-2 infection. Study-level background: Sequenced material consisted of bulk RNA (from unsorted whole blood), and chains were unpaired.

TCRdb fed the 5' RACE reads into MiXCR, producing one record per CDR3 protein. Among 35,000 to 40,000 distinct CDR3 sequences, around 6.1% were seen once, and the ten largest hold around 25%. Material for sequencing was whole blood. J is TRBJ2-5 and V is TRBV20-1, with 8 positions matching TRBD2. This TCR came from an adult who was a healthcare worker with PCR-confirmed SARS-CoV-2 infection or an uninfected control (not recorded which). The CDR3 nucleotides read TGCAGTGCTAGGTCGACTAGCGCGTTGGAGACCCAGTACTTC. Translation: CSARSTSALETQYF.